A selection of T cell receptor beta chains follows, all from one sample in a study of blood T cell repertoires in COVID-19. Clones were sequenced by immunoSEQ multiplex PCR, and TCRdb holds only the in-frame ones, with some missing. The sample has around 78,000 clones, around 84% seen once. Sequencing was performed on peripheral blood. All receptors come from a man aged 65 to 85 with active or convalescent COVID-19. CDR3s include the opening cysteine and the closing phenylalanine or tryptophan. The D gene is left open where the match is weak. Clone sizes are given selectively: once, few, many, or a class where the clone is expanded.

D	size	V	J	CDR3	DNA
TRBD2	few	TRBV7-6	TRBJ2-7	CASSLGAGGTYEQYF	TGTGCCAGCAGCTTAGGAGCGGGAGGGACCTACGAGCAGTACTTC
-	-	TRBV27	TRBJ1-1	CASSPRGAVNTEAFF	TGTGCCAGCAGTCCCCGCGGTGCAGTGAACACTGAAGCTTTCTTT
-	-	TRBV9	TRBJ1-3	CASSVAGGPSSGNTIYF	TGTGCCAGCAGCGTAGCTGGAGGTCCCTCCTCTGGAAACACCATATATTTT
-	-	TRBV6-5	TRBJ2-7	CASSYRTAPYEQYF	TGTGCCAGCAGTTACAGGACAGCCCCCTACGAGCAGTACTTC
-	-	TRBV28	TRBJ1-6	CASSLILLHSPLHF	TGTGCCAGCAGTTTAATTCTATTGCACTCACCCCTCCACTTT
-	-	TRBV28	TRBJ1-2	CASDSLNYGYTF	TGTGCGTCGGACAGTCTAAACTATGGCTACACCTTC
TRBD1	-	TRBV4-1	TRBJ2-7	CASSHGTGVSEQYF	TGCGCCAGCAGCCACGGGACAGGGGTTAGCGAGCAGTACTTC
-	-	TRBV5-4	TRBJ2-1	CASSSQSSYNEQFF	TGTGCCAGCAGCTCACAGAGCTCCTACAATGAGCAGTTCTTC
-	-	TRBV30	TRBJ1-4	CAWSVRGGVGEKLFF	TGTGCCTGGAGTGTACGGGGAGGGGTTGGTGAAAAACTGTTTTTT
-	-	TRBV5-1	TRBJ2-7	CASSDATGYEQYF	TGCGCCAGCAGCGACGCGACAGGCTACGAGCAGTACTTC
TRBD1	-	TRBV6-6	TRBJ1-5	CASSRWAGGSTTNSNQPQHF	TGTGCCAGCAGCCGGTGGGCAGGGGGCTCCACGACTAATAGCAATCAGCCCCAGCATTTT
-	-	TRBV3-1/TRBV3-2	TRBJ1-1	CASSPAGVMNTEAFF	TGTGCCAGCAGCCCCGCGGGGGTTATGAACACTGAAGCTTTCTTT
-	-	TRBV19	TRBJ2-7	CASSTSGGAFSYEQYF	TGTGCCAGTAGTACCTCGGGCGGGGCTTTCTCCTACGAGCAGTACTTC
-	once	TRBV25-1	TRBJ1-2	CASSREGNYGYTF	TGTGCCAGCAGCAGGGAAGGTAACTATGGCTACACCTTC
-	-	TRBV5-6	TRBJ1-3	CASSLFSQGEGNTIYF	TGTGCCAGCAGCTTGTTTAGTCAAGGGGAAGGAAACACCATATATTTT
TRBD1	-	TRBV28	TRBJ1-1	CASGRGQGAEAFF	TGTGCCAGCGGACGGGGACAGGGGGCTGAAGCTTTCTTT
TRBD1	-	TRBV19	TRBJ2-7	CASSIGDRVYEQYF	TGTGCCAGTAGTATCGGAGACAGGGTCTACGAGCAGTACTTC
-	-	TRBV5-1	TRBJ1-5	CARGFCQGLDRPQHF	TGCGCCAGGGGGTTTTGTCAGGGGTTGGATCGGCCCCAGCATTTT
TRBD2	-	TRBV24-1	TRBJ2-3	CATSDASGMADTQYF	TGTGCCACCAGTGATGCTAGCGGGATGGCAGATACGCAGTATTTT
TRBD2	-	TRBV29-1	TRBJ2-7	CSPRLAGGPEEQYF	TGCAGCCCCCGGCTAGCGGGAGGGCCGGAGGAGCAGTACTTC
TRBD1	-	TRBV4-3	TRBJ1-6	CASSQDVRQGATDNSPLHF	TGCGCCAGCAGCCAAGATGTTCGGCAGGGGGCGACCGATAATTCACCCCTCCACTTT
TRBD1	-	TRBV18	TRBJ1-2	CASSFGQGLGYTF	TGTGCCAGCTCATTCGGACAGGGGCTGGGCTACACCTTC
TRBD2	-	TRBV11-2	TRBJ2-7	CASSLRGRGHEQYF	TGTGCCAGCAGCTTGCGCGGGAGAGGGCACGAGCAGTACTTC
TRBD1	-	TRBV24-1	TRBJ2-2	CATSEGQGAFGELFF	TGTGCCACCAGTGAGGGACAGGGGGCATTCGGGGAGCTGTTTTTT
-	few	TRBV5-4	TRBJ2-1	CASSLGSRASYNEQFF	TGTGCCAGCAGCCTAGGCTCGCGGGCCTCCTACAATGAGCAGTTCTTC
-	-	TRBV6-5	TRBJ2-3	CASGGPGTDTQYF	TGTGCCAGCGGAGGGCCGGGCACAGATACGCAGTATTTT
TRBD1	-	TRBV28	TRBJ2-1	CASSLITGTGSANEQFF	TGTGCCAGCAGTTTAATTACCGGGACAGGGTCGGCAAATGAGCAGTTCTTC
TRBD1	-	TRBV28	TRBJ2-7	CASSSGQGYEQYF	TGTGCCAGCAGTTCGGGACAGGGTTACGAGCAGTACTTC
TRBD1	-	TRBV18	TRBJ1-6	CASSPVSGTGLSPLHF	TGTGCCAGCTCACCAGTTTCTGGGACAGGGTTATCACCCCTCCACTTT
TRBD1	-	TRBV10-3	TRBJ2-5	CAISPQLGQGAQETQYF	TGTGCCATCAGCCCTCAATTGGGACAGGGGGCCCAAGAGACCCAGTACTTC
-	few	TRBV5-1	TRBJ2-7	CASSLAQSYEQYF	TGCGCCAGCAGCTTGGCACAGTCCTACGAGCAGTACTTC
-	-	TRBV5-1	TRBJ2-7	CASSWDTDYEQYF	TGCGCCAGCAGCTGGGACACGGACTACGAGCAGTACTTC
-	-	TRBV5-4	TRBJ2-5	CASSLGLAQETQYF	TGTGCCAGCAGCTTGGGGCTTGCCCAAGAGACCCAGTACTTC
-	few	TRBV13	TRBJ1-1	CASSLDRQAGAEAFF	TGTGCCAGCAGCTTAGACAGACAGGCCGGCGCTGAAGCTTTCTTT
TRBD1	-	TRBV4-3	TRBJ1-1	CASSQDGGQRRNTEAFF	TGCGCCAGCAGCCAAGATGGGGGACAGCGGAGGAACACTGAAGCTTTCTTT
TRBD1	-	TRBV6-2/TRBV6-3	TRBJ2-7	CASSYRDRGGYEQYF	TGTGCCAGCAGTTATCGAGACAGGGGGGGGTACGAGCAGTACTTC
-	-	TRBV28	TRBJ2-2	CASSLQITGELFF	TGTGCCAGCAGTTTACAGATAACCGGGGAGCTGTTTTTT